This TCR beta chain was found in a study of a mutant IDH1 vaccine in newly diagnosed glioma. Whole-study context: Vaccine dosing followed radiotherapy by 4-6 weeks, or accompanied temozolomide cycles. Pretreatment consisted of radiotherapy, temozolomide, or both, with most receiving both.

Profiled with immunoSEQ multiplex PCR; TCRdb holds only in-frame clones, not every one. The table has over 50,000 clones, approximately 80% seen once. Time point here: week 23, last vaccination. The vaccine gave 300 ug of a 20-mer mutant IDH1 peptide subcutaneously per dose. This clone has more than one count but fewer than ten. Its antigen is currently unknown. The CDR3 runs 15 residues. After removal of 1 base from V and 7 bases from J, the junction contained 5 bases not matched to a gene. The germline V gene encodes CDR1 SEHNR and CDR2 FQNEAQ (reference sequence). The chain carries TRBV7-9 and TRBJ1-5, with 9 bases lining up with TRBD1. This material consisted of PBMCs, taken from a glioma patient whose treatment included an IDH1 peptide vaccine. This receptor was obtained from a man between 18 and 35 years old with glioma. The CDR3 region is CASSLGDREGQPQHF. The CDR3 nucleotides are TGTGCCAGCAGCTTAGGGGACAGGGAGGGACAGCCCCAGCATTTT.